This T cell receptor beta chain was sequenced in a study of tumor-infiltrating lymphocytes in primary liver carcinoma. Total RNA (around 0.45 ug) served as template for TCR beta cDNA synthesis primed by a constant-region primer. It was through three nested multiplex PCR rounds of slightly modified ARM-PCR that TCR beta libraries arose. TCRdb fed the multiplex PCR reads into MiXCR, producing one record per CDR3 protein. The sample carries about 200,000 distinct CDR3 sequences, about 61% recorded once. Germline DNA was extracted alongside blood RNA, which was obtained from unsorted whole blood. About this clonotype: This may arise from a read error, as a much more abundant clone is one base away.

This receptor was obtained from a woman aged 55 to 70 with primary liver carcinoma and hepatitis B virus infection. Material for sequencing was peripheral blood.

The CDR3 DNA reads as TGTGCCAGCAGCCCTGAACCCGGCGGTAACACTGAAGCTTTCTTT. It is translated as CASSPEPGGNTEAFF. The rearrangement uses TRBV11-2 and TRBJ1-1; D is unresolved. From germline, CDR1 is SGHAT and CDR2 FQNNGV. V dropped 5 bases and J dropped 2 bases, with 15 bases sitting between them. The CDR3 is 15 amino acids.